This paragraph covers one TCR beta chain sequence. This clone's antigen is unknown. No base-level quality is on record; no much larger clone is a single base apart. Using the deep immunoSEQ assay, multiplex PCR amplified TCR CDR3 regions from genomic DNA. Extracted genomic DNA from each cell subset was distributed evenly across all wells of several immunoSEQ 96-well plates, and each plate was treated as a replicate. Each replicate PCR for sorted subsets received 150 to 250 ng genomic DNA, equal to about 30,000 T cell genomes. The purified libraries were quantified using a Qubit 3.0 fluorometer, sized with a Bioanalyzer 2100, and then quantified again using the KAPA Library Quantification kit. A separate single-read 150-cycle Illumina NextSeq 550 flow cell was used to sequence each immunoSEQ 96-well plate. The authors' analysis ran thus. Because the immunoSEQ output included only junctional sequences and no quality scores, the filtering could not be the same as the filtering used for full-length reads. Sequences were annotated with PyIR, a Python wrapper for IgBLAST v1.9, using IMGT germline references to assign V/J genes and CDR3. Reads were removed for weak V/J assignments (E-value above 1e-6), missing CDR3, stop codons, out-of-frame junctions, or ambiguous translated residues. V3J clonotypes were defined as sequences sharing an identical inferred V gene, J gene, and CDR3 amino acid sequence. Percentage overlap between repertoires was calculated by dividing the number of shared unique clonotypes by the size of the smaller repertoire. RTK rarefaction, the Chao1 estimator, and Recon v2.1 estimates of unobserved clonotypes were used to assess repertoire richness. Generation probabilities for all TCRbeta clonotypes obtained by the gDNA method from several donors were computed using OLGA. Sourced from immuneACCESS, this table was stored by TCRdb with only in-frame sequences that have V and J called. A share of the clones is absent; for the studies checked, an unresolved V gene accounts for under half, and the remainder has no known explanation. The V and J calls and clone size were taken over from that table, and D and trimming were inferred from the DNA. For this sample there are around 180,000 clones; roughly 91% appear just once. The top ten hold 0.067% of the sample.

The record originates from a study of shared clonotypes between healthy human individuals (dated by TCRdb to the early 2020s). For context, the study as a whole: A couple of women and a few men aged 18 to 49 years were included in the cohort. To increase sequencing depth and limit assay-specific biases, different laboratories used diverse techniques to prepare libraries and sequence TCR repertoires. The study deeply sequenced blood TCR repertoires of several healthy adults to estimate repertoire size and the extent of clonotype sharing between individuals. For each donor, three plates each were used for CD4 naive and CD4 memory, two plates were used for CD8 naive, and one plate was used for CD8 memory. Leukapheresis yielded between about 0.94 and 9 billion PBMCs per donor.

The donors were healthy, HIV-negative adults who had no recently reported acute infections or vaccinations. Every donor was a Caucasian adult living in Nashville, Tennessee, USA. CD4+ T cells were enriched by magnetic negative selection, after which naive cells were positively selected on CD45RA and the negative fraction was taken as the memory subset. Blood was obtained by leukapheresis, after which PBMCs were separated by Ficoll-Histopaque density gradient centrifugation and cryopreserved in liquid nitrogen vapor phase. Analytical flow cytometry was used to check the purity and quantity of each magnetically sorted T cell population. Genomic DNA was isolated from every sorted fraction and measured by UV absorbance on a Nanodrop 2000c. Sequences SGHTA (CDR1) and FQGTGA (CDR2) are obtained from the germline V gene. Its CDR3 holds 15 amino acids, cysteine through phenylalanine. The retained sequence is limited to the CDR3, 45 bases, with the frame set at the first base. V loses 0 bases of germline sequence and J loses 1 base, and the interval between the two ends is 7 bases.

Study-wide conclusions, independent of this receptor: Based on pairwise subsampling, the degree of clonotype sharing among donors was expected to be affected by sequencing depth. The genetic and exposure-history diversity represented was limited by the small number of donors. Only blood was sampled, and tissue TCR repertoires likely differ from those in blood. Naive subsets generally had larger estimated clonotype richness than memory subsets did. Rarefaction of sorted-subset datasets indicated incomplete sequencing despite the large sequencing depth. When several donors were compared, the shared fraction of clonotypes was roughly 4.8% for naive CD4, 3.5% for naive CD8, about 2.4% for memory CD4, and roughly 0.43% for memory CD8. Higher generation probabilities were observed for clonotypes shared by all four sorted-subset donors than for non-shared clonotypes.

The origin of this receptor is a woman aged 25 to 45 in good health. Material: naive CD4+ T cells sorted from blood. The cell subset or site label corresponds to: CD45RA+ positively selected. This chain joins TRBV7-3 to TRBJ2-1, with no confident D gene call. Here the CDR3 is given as CASSLTGDSYNEQFF. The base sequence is TGTGCCAGCAGCTTAACAGGTGATTCCTACAATGAGCAGTTCTTC.